These 5 T cell receptor beta chains came from one sample sequenced in a study of PD-L1 blockade in urothelial cancer (dated by TCRdb to about 2017). The method was the immunoSEQ multiplex PCR assay. The immuneACCESS repertoire file appears here via TCRdb, limited to in-frame rearrangements. These files lack a portion of the clones; in checked studies, under half of the deficit traces to unresolved V genes, and the cause of the others is not known. The sample table shows some 63,000 clones, and roughly 76% are seen once. Of the sample, around 5.7% is held by the ten largest clones. The time point label on this specimen signifies: pretreatment peripheral blood. The specimen comprised PBMCs, sampled around atezolizumab (anti-PD-L1) treatment. These receptors were obtained from a man between 65 and 85 years old with urothelial cancer.

The V call is TRBV7-9, the J call TRBJ2-5; TRBD1 aligns across 8 bases. The CDR3 loop spans 13 amino acids. Unmatched junction bases numbered 5, after V lost 6 bases and J lost 5 bases. Germline V gene sequence: CDR1 SEHNR, CDR2 FQNEAQ (reference sequence). For the CDR3, the DNA is TGTGCCAGCAGACAGGGGGTGGGGGAGACCCAGTACTTC. Its protein product is CASRQGVGETQYF.

V gene TRBV4-1 combines with J gene TRBJ2-3, with 10 bases identical to TRBD1. Germline CDR1 reads MGHRA; CDR2 reads YSYEKL. The CDR3 is 18 amino acids. Germline trimming cut 4 bases from V and 0 bases from J; bases unmatched to any gene: 10. DNA for the CDR3: TGCGCCAGCAGCCTCAAACTTGAGGGACAGGGGAGCACAGATACGCAGTATTTT. It specifies CASSLKLEGQGSTDTQYF.

The chain has TRBV9 and TRBJ1-4, with 9 bases identical to TRBD1. Germline assignment: CDR1 SGDLS and CDR2 YYNGEE. The CDR3 is 15 amino acids. V dropped 0 bases and J dropped 7; count of bases not matched to a gene: 4. CDR3: CASSVDRGHGEKLFF. The CDR3 nucleotides are TGTGCCAGCAGCGTAGACAGGGGGCACGGTGAAAAACTGTTTTTT.

The chain links TRBV13 to TRBJ2-1, with 10 bases fitting TRBD1. The length of the CDR3 is 17 residues. Per the germline V gene, CDR1 is PRHDT and CDR2 is FYEKMQ (reference sequence). The junction had 13 bases not matched to a gene; V was cut back by 5 bases and J by 6 bases. The CDR3 DNA follows: TGTGCCAGCAGCCCCCGGACGGGACAGGGGATCGGCAATGAGCAGTTCTTC. It encodes CASSPRTGQGIGNEQFF.

The V call is TRBV20-1, the J call TRBJ2-1; no reliable D call. Trimming removed 3 bases from V and 7 bases from J, with 7 bases in between. This CDR3 has 11 residues. Germline-derived CDR1 and CDR2 are DFQATT and SNEGSKA (reference sequence). The chain's CDR3 is CSASSENEQFF. Here the CDR3 DNA reads TGCAGTGCTAGTAGTGAAAATGAGCAGTTCTTC.